This T cell receptor beta chain was obtained from a study of T cell clonality in common variable immunodeficiency. Sequencing was performed with immunoSEQ multiplex PCR; in TCRdb, only in-frame clones are kept and a portion is missing. The sample was found to contain about 64,000 clones, and every one recurs. Notes on the study in general: What drives increased CVID clonality needs T cell subpopulation sequencing. CVID subjects had higher TCRbeta clonality than healthy controls, most marked in about a third. Shared TCRbeta clones were fewer between CVID subjects than controls.

Blood samples were heparinized, about 5 to 9 ml per donor. Deletions cut 2 bases from V and 1 base from J, with 12 bases between. The length of the CDR3 is 15 residues. Germline-derived CDR1 and CDR2 are SGHDT and YYEEEE. This clone was observed at least ten times. What it recognizes is unknown. The read halts 3 residues ahead of the CDR3 end, with the missing end drawn from the germline J gene. The chain links TRBV5-6 to TRBJ1-2, with no clear D. The material sequenced was peripheral blood mononuclear cells. The clonotype originates from a person between 18 and 75 years old in good health. CDR3 amino acids: CASSLRNLLNYGYTF. CDR3 DNA, as far as it was read: TGTGCCAGCAGCTTACGAAACTTACTTAACTATGGC. The complete variable domain, with remaining parts taken from reference TRBV5-6 and TRBJ1-2, reads DAGVTQSPTHLIKTRGQQVTLRCSPKSGHDTVSWYQQALGQGPQFIFQYYEEEERQRGNFPDRFSGHQFPNYSSELNVNALLLGDSALYLCASSLRNLLNYGYTFGSGTRLTVV.